This is a list of T cell receptor beta chains from one sample in a study of human T cells and chemical hapten exposure. From the RACE reads, TCRdb called clonotypes with MiXCR, one entry per CDR3 protein. The data show about 100,000 distinct CDR3 sequences, roughly a tenth seen once. The material sequenced was whole blood, taken in connection with sensitization to the hapten diphenylcyclopropenone (DPC). The source of these receptors is a man aged 40-49 years with alopecia areata. Some clones in this sample may be carry-over from other donors' samples. The CDR3 runs from the conserved cysteine through the conserved F or W. D genes are given only for firm matches. The size field is filled for only some rows; it gives once, few, many or a size class.

J gene: TRBJ2-3
V gene: TRBV9
D gene: TRBD2
clone size: few
CDR3 DNA: TGTGCCAGCAGCGGGGGGGTAGCGGGGCCAGCGCAGTATTTT
CDR3 protein: CASSGGVAGPAQYF

J gene: TRBJ2-5
V gene: TRBV20-1
D gene: TRBD2
clone size: few
CDR3 DNA: TGCAGTGCGGAAGGGACTAGCGGGAACACGAAGACCCAGTACTTC
CDR3 protein: CSAEGTSGNTKTQYF

J gene: TRBJ2-2
V gene: TRBV10-3
D gene: -
clone size: many
CDR3 DNA: TGTGCCATCAGTGAGTCGAAATGGCGGGACAACACCGGGGAGCTGTTTTTT
CDR3 protein: CAISESKWRDNTGELFF

J gene: TRBJ2-1
V gene: TRBV24-1
D gene: TRBD1
clone size: few
CDR3 DNA: TGTGCCACCAGTGATTATAGGGGGCTCGACAATGAGCAGTTCTTC
CDR3 protein: CATSDYRGLDNEQFF

J gene: TRBJ1-4
V gene: TRBV5-4
D gene: -
clone size: -
CDR3 DNA: TGTGCCAGCAGCTTGGACAGCCTTGGTGAAAAACTGTTTTTT
CDR3 protein: CASSLDSLGEKLFF

J gene: TRBJ2-5
V gene: TRBV11-3
D gene: -
clone size: -
CDR3 DNA: TGTGCCAGCAGCTTTAATCGGGAGACCCAGTACTTC
CDR3 protein: CASSFNRETQYF

J gene: TRBJ1-2
V gene: TRBV20-1
D gene: -
clone size: many
CDR3 DNA: TGCAGTTTGGTCGGCAGGGACTATGGCTACACCTTC
CDR3 protein: CSLVGRDYGYTF

J gene: TRBJ2-3
V gene: TRBV9
D gene: TRBD2
clone size: many
CDR3 DNA: TGTGCCAGCAGCCCCCGACTAGCGGGAGGGCTTAGCACAGATACGCAGTATTTT
CDR3 protein: CASSPRLAGGLSTDTQYF

J gene: TRBJ2-1
V gene: TRBV7-6
D gene: -
clone size: -
CDR3 DNA: TGTGCCAGCAGCCAAGCCTCAGGGTACAATGAGCAGTTCTTC
CDR3 protein: CASSQASGYNEQFF

J gene: TRBJ2-1
V gene: TRBV12-3/TRBV12-4
D gene: -
clone size: many
CDR3 DNA: TGTGCCAGCAGTTTTATAATGTATGAGCAGTTCTTC
CDR3 protein: CASSFIMYEQFF

J gene: TRBJ1-5
V gene: TRBV6-1
D gene: TRBD1
clone size: -
CDR3 DNA: TGTGCCAGCCGAAACTCTGGACAGGGAGGGGGCAATCAGCCCCAGCATTTT
CDR3 protein: CASRNSGQGGGNQPQHF

J gene: TRBJ2-7
V gene: TRBV7-2
D gene: -
clone size: -
CDR3 DNA: TGTGCCAGCAGCCAAGGTTGGAGTCCCGCCGGGGAGCAGTACTTC
CDR3 protein: CASSQGWSPAGEQYF

J gene: TRBJ1-1
V gene: TRBV4-3
D gene: -
clone size: few
CDR3 DNA: TGCGCCAGCAGCCAAGATCTTGATTTCGTTACTGAAGCTTTCTTT
CDR3 protein: CASSQDLDFVTEAFF

J gene: TRBJ1-5
V gene: TRBV24-1
D gene: TRBD1
clone size: many
CDR3 DNA: TGTGCCACCAGTGATCCGACAGGGGGAAATCAGCCCCAGCATTTT
CDR3 protein: CATSDPTGGNQPQHF

J gene: TRBJ2-3
V gene: TRBV2
D gene: -
clone size: many
CDR3 DNA: TGTGCCAGCAGTGTAGCAGCGGCCCTGGATACGCAGTATTTT
CDR3 protein: CASSVAAALDTQYF

J gene: TRBJ1-4
V gene: TRBV5-1
D gene: -
clone size: few
CDR3 DNA: TGCGCCAGCAGCTTGGGGGCGCCCCTTGATGAAAAACTGTTTTTT
CDR3 protein: CASSLGAPLDEKLFF

J gene: TRBJ1-4
V gene: TRBV12-3/TRBV12-4
D gene: TRBD1
clone size: many
CDR3 DNA: TGTGCCAGCAGTGGGACAGGGAAACTGTTTTTT
CDR3 protein: CASSGTGKLFF

J gene: TRBJ2-1
V gene: TRBV6-2/TRBV6-3
D gene: TRBD1
clone size: many
CDR3 DNA: TGTGCCACAGTTCCGACAGGGGCCGACAATGAGCAGTTCTTC
CDR3 protein: CATVPTGADNEQFF

J gene: TRBJ2-3
V gene: TRBV6-5
D gene: -
clone size: many
CDR3 DNA: TGTGCCAGCAGTTACTTGGGCGTTCGCACAGATACGCAGTATTTT
CDR3 protein: CASSYLGVRTDTQYF

J gene: TRBJ1-5
V gene: TRBV9
D gene: -
clone size: -
CDR3 DNA: TGTGCCAGCAGCGAACAGGGAAATCAGCCCCAGCATTTT
CDR3 protein: CASSEQGNQPQHF

J gene: TRBJ2-5
V gene: TRBV12-3/TRBV12-4
D gene: -
clone size: -
CDR3 DNA: TGTGCCAGCAGTTTCTCACGAGAGACCCAGTACTTC
CDR3 protein: CASSFSRETQYF

J gene: TRBJ2-7
V gene: TRBV29-1
D gene: TRBD1
clone size: -
CDR3 DNA: TGCAGCGTTGGAGTGGGCGGGACAGGGTACGAGCAGTACTTC
CDR3 protein: CSVGVGGTGYEQYF

J gene: TRBJ1-5
V gene: TRBV28
D gene: -
clone size: many
CDR3 DNA: TGTGCCAGCAGTTTATACAATCAGCCCCAGCATTTT
CDR3 protein: CASSLYNQPQHF

J gene: TRBJ2-7
V gene: TRBV7-2
D gene: -
clone size: -
CDR3 DNA: TGTGCCAGCAGCTTAGCCCCAGGATGGAGGAGCTCCTACGAGCAGTACTTC
CDR3 protein: CASSLAPGWRSSYEQYF

J gene: TRBJ2-2
V gene: TRBV4-2
D gene: -
clone size: -
CDR3 DNA: TGTGCCAGCAGCCTTCCGGGGGGCAAGGACACCGGGGAGCTGTTTTTT
CDR3 protein: CASSLPGGKDTGELFF

J gene: TRBJ1-1
V gene: TRBV6-5
D gene: -
clone size: few
CDR3 DNA: TGTGCCAGCAGCCCCAAGAACACTGAAGCTTTCTTT
CDR3 protein: CASSPKNTEAFF